These 6 T cell receptor beta chains came from one sample sequenced in a study of T-cell reconstitution after alpha-beta-depleted transplantation in children. Unique molecular identifiers were built into the TCRbeta library. TCRdb re-analysed the PCR reads in MiXCR, keeping a single row per CDR3 protein. The sample lists hundreds of thousands of distinct CDR3 sequences, around 13% occurring once. Material: PBMCs, obtained before TCRalphabeta/CD19-depleted stem cell transplant. Receptors originate from a girl aged 2 to 10 with congenital amegakaryocytic thrombocytopenia, due to receive a stem cell transplant.

The V gene is TRBV11-2, the J gene TRBJ2-5, with D uncertain. The germline CDR1 and CDR2 sequences are SGHAT and FQNNGV. The CDR3 is 15 residues long. The V and J ends lost 6 bases and 1 base respectively, with 15 bases between them. The CDR3 coding sequence is TGTGCCAGCAGTCTTTCGCCTGGGTGCCAAGAGACCCAGTACTTC. Its translation: CASSLSPGCQETQYF.

This CDR3 is CASSVTGGVDEQYF. Written as DNA, the CDR3 is TGTGCCAGCAGCGTGACAGGGGGCGTGGACGAGCAGTACTTC. The V and J genes are TRBV9 and TRBJ2-7; TRBD1 matches at 10 bases. Germline CDR1 and CDR2: SGDLS and YYNGEE. V lost 2 bases, J lost 5 bases, and 4 bases stayed unmatched. The length of the CDR3 is 14 residues. Together with reference TRBV9 and TRBJ2-7, the CDR3 gives the full variable domain: DSGVTQTPKHLITATGQRVTLRCSPRSGDLSVYWYQQSLDQGLQFLIQYYNGEERAKGNILERFSAQQFPDLHSELNLSSLELGDSALYFCASSVTGGVDEQYFGPGTRLTVT.

This clonotype was recorded a few times. The chain joins TRBV10-1 to TRBJ2-7; TRBD2 agrees at 9 bases. J gave up 3 bases and V 4 bases, and 10 bases lay outside the gene matches. The CDR3 length is 16 residues. Per germline, CDR1 WNHNN and CDR2 SYGVQD (reference sequence). CDR3 residues: CASSAIRSGRFYEQYF. The CDR3 DNA reads TGCGCCAGCAGTGCGATACGGAGCGGGAGGTTCTACGAGCAGTACTTC.

This clonotype was found many times. The V call is TRBV10-2, the J call TRBJ2-7; D could derive from TRBD1 or TRBD2 (5 bases each). The V gene's germline CDR1 is WSHSY and CDR2 SAAADI. Deletions cut 6 bases from V and 0 bases from J, with 9 bases between. This CDR3 region has 13 residues. This CDR3 is CASSRDHSYEQYF. DNA for the CDR3: TGCGCCAGCAGCCGGGACCACTCCTACGAGCAGTACTTC.

This clonotype occurred many times. V gene TRBV7-2 combines with J gene TRBJ2-3; 11 bases fit TRBD2. This CDR3 comprises 16 residues. The V gene's germline CDR1 is SGHTA and CDR2 FQGNSA. The V and J ends lost 4 bases and 3 bases, in that order; junction bases with no gene match: 6. CDR3 residues: CASSSDGTSGTDTQYF. CDR3 DNA: TGTGCCAGCAGCTCAGATGGGACTAGCGGTACAGATACGCAGTATTTT.

The table lists this clonotype with a few counts. The J gene is TRBJ2-2, the V gene TRBV5-1; TRBD2 might be the D (6 bases). V dropped 6 bases and J dropped 6 bases, with 15 bases sitting between them. Germline V CDR1 and CDR2: SGHRS, YFSETQ. The CDR3 runs 14 residues. The DNA of the CDR3 is TGCGCCAGCAAGGAGGGATCCGCCGCCGGGGAGCTGTTTTTT. Residues: CASKEGSAAGELFF.